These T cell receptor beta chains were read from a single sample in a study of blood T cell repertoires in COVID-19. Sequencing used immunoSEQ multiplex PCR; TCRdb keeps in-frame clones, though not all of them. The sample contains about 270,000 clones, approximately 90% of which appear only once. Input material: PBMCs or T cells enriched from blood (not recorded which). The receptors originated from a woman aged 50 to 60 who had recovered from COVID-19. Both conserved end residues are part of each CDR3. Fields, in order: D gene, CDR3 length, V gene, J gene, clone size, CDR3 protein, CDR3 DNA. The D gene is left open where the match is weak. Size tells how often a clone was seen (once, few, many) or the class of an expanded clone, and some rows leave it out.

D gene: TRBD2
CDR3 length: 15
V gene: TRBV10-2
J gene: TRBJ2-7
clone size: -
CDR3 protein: CASSDRGLAGYEQYF
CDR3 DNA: TGCGCCAGCAGTGACCGCGGACTAGCGGGTTACGAGCAGTACTTC

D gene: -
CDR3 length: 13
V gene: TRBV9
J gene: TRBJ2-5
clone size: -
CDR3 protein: CASSVGSGETQYF
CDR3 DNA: TGTGCCAGCAGCGTAGGGAGCGGGGAGACCCAGTACTTC

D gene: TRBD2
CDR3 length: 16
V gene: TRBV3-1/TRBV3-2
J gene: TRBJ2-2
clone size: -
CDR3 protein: CASSQATSGSPGELFF
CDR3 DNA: TGTGCCAGCAGCCAAGCTACTAGCGGGAGCCCCGGGGAGCTGTTTTTT

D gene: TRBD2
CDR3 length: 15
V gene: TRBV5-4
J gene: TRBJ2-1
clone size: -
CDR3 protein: CASSLSGTSRNEQFF
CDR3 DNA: TGTGCCAGCAGCTTGAGCGGGACTAGCCGAAATGAGCAGTTCTTC

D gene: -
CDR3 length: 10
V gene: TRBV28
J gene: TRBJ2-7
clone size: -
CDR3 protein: CASSGATLYF
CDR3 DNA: TGTGCCAGCAGTGGAGCCACGCTGTACTTC

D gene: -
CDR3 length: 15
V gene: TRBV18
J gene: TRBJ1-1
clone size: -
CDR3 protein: CASSSRQAEGTEAFF
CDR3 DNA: TGTGCCAGCTCCTCCCGACAGGCCGAGGGCACTGAAGCTTTCTTT

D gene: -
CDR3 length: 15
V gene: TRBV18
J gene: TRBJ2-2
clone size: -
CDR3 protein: CASSPPSTAAGELFF
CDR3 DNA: TGTGCCAGCTCACCACCGTCCACAGCAGCCGGGGAGCTGTTTTTT

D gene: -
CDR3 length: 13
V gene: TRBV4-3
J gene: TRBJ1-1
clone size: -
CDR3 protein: CASSQDGRVEAFF
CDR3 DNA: TGCGCCAGCAGCCAAGATGGGCGGGTTGAAGCTTTCTTT

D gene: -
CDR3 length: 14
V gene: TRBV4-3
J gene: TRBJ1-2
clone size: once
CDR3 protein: CASSQDLHIRGYTF
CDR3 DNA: TGCGCCAGCAGCCAAGATCTTCACATACGTGGCTACACCTTC

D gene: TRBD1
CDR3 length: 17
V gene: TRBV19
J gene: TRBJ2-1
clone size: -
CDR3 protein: CASSIYTGGTSYNEQFF
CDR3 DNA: TGTGCCAGTAGTATCTATACAGGGGGGACATCCTACAATGAGCAGTTCTTC

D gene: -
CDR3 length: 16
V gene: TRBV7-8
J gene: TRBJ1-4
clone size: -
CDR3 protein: CASSLLGGATNEKLFF
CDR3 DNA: TGTGCCAGCAGCTTACTGGGGGGGGCAACTAATGAAAAACTGTTTTTT

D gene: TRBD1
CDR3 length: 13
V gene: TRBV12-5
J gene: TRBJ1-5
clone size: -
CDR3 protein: CASGGDRNQPQHF
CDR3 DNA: TGTGCTAGTGGTGGGGACAGGAATCAGCCCCAGCATTTT

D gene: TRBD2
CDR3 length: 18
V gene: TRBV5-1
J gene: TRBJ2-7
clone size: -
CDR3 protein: CASSLDLASGRRGYEQYF
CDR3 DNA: TGCGCCAGCAGCTTGGATTTGGCTAGCGGCCGACGGGGATACGAGCAGTACTTC

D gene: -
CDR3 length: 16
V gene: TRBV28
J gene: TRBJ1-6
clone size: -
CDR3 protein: CASSLPRTEYNSPLHF
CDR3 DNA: TGTGCCAGCAGTTTACCCAGGACAGAGTATAATTCACCCCTCCACTTT

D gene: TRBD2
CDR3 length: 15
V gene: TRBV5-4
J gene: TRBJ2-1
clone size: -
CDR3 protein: CASRQTSGSGDEQFF
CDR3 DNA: TGTGCCAGCAGACAGACTAGCGGGAGCGGGGATGAGCAGTTCTTC

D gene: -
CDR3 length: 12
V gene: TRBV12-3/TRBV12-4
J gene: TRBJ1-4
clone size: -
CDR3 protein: CASSFGGFKLFF
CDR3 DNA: TGTGCCAGCAGTTTCGGCGGGTTCAAACTGTTTTTT